One and the same sample provided the 10 T cell receptor beta chains below, sequenced in a study of blood T cell repertoires in COVID-19. Data came from immunoSEQ multiplex PCR; TCRdb stores just in-frame clones and leaves some out. The sample lists some 300,000 clones, approximately 89% occurring once. The specimen was PBMCs or T cells enriched from blood (not recorded which). These receptors were obtained from a woman in her forties or fifties who had been exposed to COVID-19.

The chain links TRBV28 to TRBJ2-1, with TRBD1 matching 7 bases. CDR1 is MDHEN and CDR2 is SYDVKM in the germline V gene. This CDR3 spans 17 amino acids. With 3 bases clipped from V and 2 bases from J, the junction kept 10 bases outside the gene matches. Here the CDR3 reads CASSFPRGQRTYNEQFF. The CDR3 nucleotides are TGTGCCAGCAGTTTTCCAAGGGGACAGCGGACCTACAATGAGCAGTTCTTC.

The V call is TRBV2, the J call TRBJ2-1; D perhaps matches TRBD1 (5 bases). This CDR3 region has 16 residues. Trimming stripped 6 bases from V and 5 bases from J, with 20 bases between. The germline gives CDR1 SNHLY, CDR2 FYNNEI. In nucleotides, the CDR3 is TGTGCCAGCAGACTACAGGAGCCCGTGGTCAACAATGAGCAGTTCTTC. This translates into CASRLQEPVVNNEQFF.

This clone was seen just once. This chain joins TRBV3-1 (or the pseudogene TRBV3-2) and TRBJ1-3; D not resolved. CDR1 and CDR2 from the germline V gene are LGHDT and YNNKEL (reference sequence). This CDR3 comprises 15 residues. The CDR3 protein is CATGETPMSGNTIYF. CDR3 bases: TGTGCTACCGGGGAGACCCCGATGTCTGGAAACACCATATATTTT.

The genes are TRBV28 and TRBJ1-5; 7 nucleotides align to TRBD1. Germline CDR1 is MDHEN and CDR2 is SYDVKM. This CDR3 spans 18 amino acids. The V gene end was trimmed by 2 bases and the J gene end by 2 bases; junction bases not matched to a gene: 12. CDR3 sequence (DNA): TGTGCCAGCAGTTTAAAGGGGGCCCTTAGGGAGGGCAATCAGCCCCAGCATTTT. Its translation is CASSLKGALREGNQPQHF.

The chain links TRBV6-5 to TRBJ2-7, with D tentatively TRBD1 (6 bases). With 9 bases removed from V and 2 bases from J, the gap between germline ends came to 14 bases. Per the germline V gene, CDR1 is MNHEY and CDR2 is SVGAGI. CDR3 length: 13 amino acids. CDR3 in DNA: TGTGCCAGTACCTTACAGGGAGCCTACGAGCAGTACTTC. Encoded protein: CASTLQGAYEQYF.

Turning to this clone: The junction shows a germline mismatch at one end, possibly a read error. V usage is TRBV7-9 and J usage is TRBJ2-4, with TRBD2 matching over 10 bases. Germline V CDR1 and CDR2: SEHNR, FQNEAQ (reference sequence). The CDR3 extends over 14 amino acids. The CDR3, as DNA: TGTGCCAGCAGCCCAGGGACTAGCGTCCCTTTTCTGCACTTC. Encoded protein: CASSPGTSVPFLHF.

The gene calls are TRBV2 and TRBJ1-1; D not resolved. The CDR3 has 13 residues. Deletions cut 1 base from V and 4 bases from J, with 7 bases between. The germline gives CDR1 SNHLY, CDR2 FYNNEI. Here the CDR3 reads CASSEVRSTEAFF. Written as DNA, the CDR3 is TGTGCCAGCAGTGAAGTTAGAAGCACTGAAGCTTTCTTT.

This clone has a handful of counts. The chain links TRBV9 to TRBJ2-3; D might be TRBD2 (5 bases). Trimming shortened V by 4 bases and J by 3 bases, and 12 bases separated the two germline ends. CDR1 SGDLS and CDR2 YYNGEE come from the germline V gene. This CDR3 has 14 residues. CDR3 in DNA: TGTGCCAGCAGCCCCCGGTCGGGGACAGATACGCAGTATTTT. Encoded protein: CASSPRSGTDTQYF.

This chain uses TRBV6-5 with TRBJ1-4, with TRBD1 matching over 10 bases. V gave up 6 bases and J gave up 7 bases; unmatched junction bases: 5. Germline-derived CDR1 and CDR2 are MNHEY and SVGAGI. The CDR3 loop spans 14 amino acids. The CDR3 here is CASRRDRGSEKLFF. DNA for the CDR3: TGTGCCAGCAGAAGGGACAGGGGTAGTGAAAAACTGTTTTTT.

The chain combines TRBV28 with TRBJ2-2, with D possibly being TRBD2 (5 bases). The germline CDR1 and CDR2 sequences are MDHEN and SYDVKM. V lost 3 bases and J lost 5, with 22 bases in between. The CDR3 has 18 amino acids. Here the CDR3 DNA reads TGTGCCAGCAGTTTTCTCGGTGGGAGCAGAGTGAGGACCGGGGAGCTGTTTTTT. Translated: CASSFLGGSRVRTGELFF.